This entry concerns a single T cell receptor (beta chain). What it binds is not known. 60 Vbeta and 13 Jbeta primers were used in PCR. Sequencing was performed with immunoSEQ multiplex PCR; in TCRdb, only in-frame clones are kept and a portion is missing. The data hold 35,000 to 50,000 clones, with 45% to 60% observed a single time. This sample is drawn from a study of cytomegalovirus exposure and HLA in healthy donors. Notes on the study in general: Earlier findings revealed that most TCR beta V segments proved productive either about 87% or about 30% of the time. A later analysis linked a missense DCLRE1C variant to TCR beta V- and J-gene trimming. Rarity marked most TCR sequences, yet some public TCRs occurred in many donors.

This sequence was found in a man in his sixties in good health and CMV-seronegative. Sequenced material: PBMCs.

CDR3: CASSVATNSEAFF. The CDR3 nucleotides are TGTGCCAGCAGCGTAGCGACAAATTCTGAAGCTTTCTTT. The chain carries TRBV9 and TRBJ1-1; D unresolved. V lost 0 bases, J lost 6 bases, and 9 bases lay in between. The CDR3 is made up of 13 amino acids. Per germline, CDR1 SGDLS and CDR2 YYNGEE.